Reported below is one TCR beta chain. Its antigen is unidentified. The CDR3 runs to 13 residues. CDR1 LNHNV and CDR2 YYDKDF come from the germline V gene (reference sequence). V gave up 8 bases and J gave up 6 bases, with 17 bases separating them. This sample is part of a study of T-cell memory formation after mild COVID-19. TCRdb ran MiXCR on the 5' RACE reads and lists one entry per CDR3 protein. This table has about 82,000 distinct CDR3 sequences, roughly 13% appearing once. General study results and limits: Day 15 to 85 contractors were CD4/CD8 balanced; later expanders leaned CD4+.

This sequence joins TRBV15 and TRBJ2-7; maybe TRBD2 (5 bases). This TCR derives from a young man who had mild COVID-19 (a few samples of this study predate the infection). Cell type and time point are not known. Sequenced material: PBMCs or a T cell subset sorted from them (not recorded which). CDR3 protein: CATAGLPDTEQYF. In DNA form, the CDR3 reads TGTGCCACCGCCGGACTGCCCGATACCGAGCAGTACTTC.